The present entry profiles one T cell receptor beta chain with its context. With V trimmed by 1 base and J by 4 bases, 2 bases remained unmatched. The CDR3 is 14 amino acids. The germline CDR1 and CDR2 sequences are LGHNA and YNFKEQ. This sample is part of a study of OX40 agonist ivuxolimab in advanced cancers. The repertoire was sequenced with immunoSEQ multiplex PCR; TCRdb's copy has only in-frame clones and lacks some. In the table there are 65,000 to 85,000 clones, about 88% of which are singletons. The rearrangement joins TRBV4-2 to TRBJ2-7; 9 nucleotides match TRBD2. This TCR was sampled from an adult with an advanced solid tumor such as melanoma, head and neck, liver or kidney cancer. This material consisted of CD4+ or CD8+ T cells sorted from blood, taken in a trial of the OX40 agonist ivuxolimab. CDR3 amino acids: CASSQASGVYEQYF. CDR3 coding DNA: TGTGCCAGCAGCCAAGCTAGCGGGGTATACGAGCAGTACTTC.